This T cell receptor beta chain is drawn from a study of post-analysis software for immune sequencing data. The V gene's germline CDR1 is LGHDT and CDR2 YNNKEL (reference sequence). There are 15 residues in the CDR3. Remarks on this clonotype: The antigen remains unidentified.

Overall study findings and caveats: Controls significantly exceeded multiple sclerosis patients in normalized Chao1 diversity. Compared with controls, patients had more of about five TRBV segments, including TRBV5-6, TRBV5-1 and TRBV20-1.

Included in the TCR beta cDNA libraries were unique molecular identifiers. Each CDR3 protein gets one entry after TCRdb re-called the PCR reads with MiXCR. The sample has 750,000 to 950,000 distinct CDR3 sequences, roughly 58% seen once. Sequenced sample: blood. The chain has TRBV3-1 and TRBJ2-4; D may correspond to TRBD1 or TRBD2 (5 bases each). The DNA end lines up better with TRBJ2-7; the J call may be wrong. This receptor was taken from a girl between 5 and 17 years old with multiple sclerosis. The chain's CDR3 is CASSQDLTGLDEQYF. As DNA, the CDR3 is TGTGCCAGCAGCCAAGATCTTACGGGGCTAGACGAGCAGTACTTC.